This TCR beta chain emerged from a study of T cell changes during pregnancy in multiple sclerosis. Between the trimmed V and J ends, which lost 1 base and 6 bases, there was a span of 7 bases. The CDR3 extends over 11 amino acids. From germline, CDR1 is DFQATT and CDR2 SNEGSKA (reference sequence). The assay was immunoSEQ multiplex PCR, and TCRdb's table has in-frame clones only and misses some. The sample holds about 85,000 clones, roughly 92% seen once. The clonotype comes from a female donor with multiple sclerosis, enrolled in a pregnancy study. Material: peripheral blood, obtained in the first trimester of pregnancy. The chain couples TRBV20-1 to TRBJ2-7; no definite D call. The CDR3 sequence is CSARVVGEQYF. DNA of the CDR3: TGCAGTGCTAGAGTAGTCGGCGAGCAGTACTTC.